The rows below give T cell receptor beta chains drawn from one sample of a study of CD8 T cells in ankylosing spondylitis. TCRdb called the 5' RACE reads again in MiXCR, with one record for every CDR3 protein. The sample has about 270,000 distinct CDR3 sequences, approximately 30% seen once; the top ten hold about 4.2%. The specimen was blood, either unsorted or a sorted T cell fraction (not recorded which). These receptors came from a male donor with ankylosing spondylitis or in good health (not recorded which). The CDR3 runs from the conserved cysteine through the conserved F or W. Size is omitted from some rows. Given values are once, few, many or a class for expanded clones.

v_call clone_size cdr3_aa
TRBV29-1 few CSVSPHGGPYEQYF
TRBV10-3 few CAISPGGADTGELFF
TRBV12-3/TRBV12-4 . CASSWDSFTDTQYF
TRBV19 . CASSRDRDPSTEAFF
TRBV20-1 many CSADGTLNTEAFF
TRBV7-9 . CASSPDRARNEQFF
TRBV29-1 few CSVFKGGTNTEAFF
TRBV30 few CAWSQRDRDNSPLHF
TRBV6-5 few CASSYSVHGESPLHF
TRBV12-3/TRBV12-4 . CASAAGGTGEQYF
TRBV27 . CASSFWPMRTGELFF
TRBV28 . CASSLGVQPQHF
TRBV6-1 . CASSAPRGHGNTGELFF
TRBV20-1 . CSAREVRGSYEQYF
TRBV12-3/TRBV12-4 few CASSPGVDEQFF
TRBV28 few CASRPTVVGETQYF
TRBV6-5 few CASSYLAGTGELFF
TRBV7-9 . CASSLSLTSGGAEQFF
TRBV29-1 few CSVEGGPGAETQYF
TRBV5-1 . CASSLERTANTGELFF
TRBV5-1 . CASQQGVGETQYF
TRBV10-2 . CASSPFTGQSTGELFF
TRBV7-9 few CASSPLLAGDNEQFF
TRBV11-2 . CASSLDFSGANVLTF
TRBV10-3 few CATRQGYNEQFF
TRBV5-1 . CASSLKLIGTEETQYF
TRBV5-1 . CASSPRTGTNTEAFF
TRBV29-1 . CAGGFGYRDGYTF
TRBV6-5 . CASSYGGGSGGPYNEQFF
TRBV20-1 many CSATTTSGVKGTQYF
TRBV6-5 . CASSYSDRDYGYTF
TRBV15 . CATSVRGPTGELFF
TRBV20-1 . CSATGQYQETQYF
TRBV10-3 few CAIGGQGPEQYF
TRBV5-6 . CASSLGQGVRANVLTF
TRBV28 once CASSLVGATSTDTQYF
TRBV12-3/TRBV12-4 few CASSSGWAEVYF
TRBV12-3/TRBV12-4 . CASRRTGYLQETQYF
TRBV6-4 few CASSERPSTDTQYF
TRBV7-2 many CASSSDYLRTDTQYF
TRBV9 . CASSDGGQGGGYTF
TRBV12-3/TRBV12-4 . CASSLQREVGYEQYF
TRBV21-1 few CASSKGPNQETQYF
TRBV24-1 . CATSDRQKEFF
TRBV28 few CASSPASLQGYNQPQHF
TRBV6-1 few CATRTAGSGANVLTF
TRBV29-1 . CSGIRGTNTEAFF
TRBV20-1 . CSARVELNTEAFF
TRBV20-1 . CSAIRLAGEKDTQYF
TRBV24-1 . CATSPSSGGTDTQYF
TRBV5-1 . CASSSLEGMSEAFF
TRBV7-2 . CASSFSAPYYEQYF
TRBV12-3/TRBV12-4 few CASSFAGQGRNSPLHF